The rows below give T cell receptor beta chains drawn from one sample of a study of T cells expressing NK-cell markers. Reanalyzing the 5' RACE reads, TCRdb keeps one entry per CDR3 protein, without DNA. The table lists around 380,000 distinct CDR3 sequences. The material sequenced was blood T cells: a sorted CD56 or NKG2C T cell subset, CD4+ or CD8+ T cells, or bulk PBMC T cells (not recorded which). The origin of the receptors is a woman between 50 and 59 years old in good health. CDR3s include the opening cysteine and the closing phenylalanine or tryptophan. The order of the fields is V gene, J gene, CDR3 protein.

>TRBV28|TRBJ2-1
CASGLAGLEQFF
>TRBV5-1|TRBJ1-4
CASGKSGARDEKLFF
>TRBV24-1|TRBJ2-1
CATSDLLVGRNEQFF
>TRBV20-1|TRBJ1-3
CSALDSPGTIYF
>TRBV5-5|TRBJ1-6
CASSLAGQVTPLHF
>TRBV5-1|TRBJ2-7
CASSPLLDTIYEQYF
>TRBV15|TRBJ2-3
CATSRDLGTSADTQYF
>TRBV5-5|TRBJ2-4
CASSHWGAKNIQYF
>TRBV5-1|TRBJ2-3
CASKRTSGSTDTQYF
>TRBV5-1|TRBJ2-7
CASRGRGFYEQYF
>TRBV6-2/TRBV6-3|TRBJ2-1
CASSYWDRGLNEQFF
>TRBV15|TRBJ2-1
CATSSPQGQQYNEQFF
>TRBV4-1|TRBJ2-7
CASSQVWDLYEQYF
>TRBV3-1|TRBJ2-3
CASSPYRTGGTDTQYF
>TRBV5-1|TRBJ2-7
CASSKRELGYEQYF
>TRBV6-5|TRBJ2-4
CASSTRQGGNIQYF
>TRBV6-6|TRBJ2-5
CASSPPGGTEKETQYF
>TRBV20-1|TRBJ2-5
CSAAPGLAGGPVGETQYF
>TRBV12-3/TRBV12-4|TRBJ2-6
CASSLPGPGANVLTF
>TRBV4-1|TRBJ1-6
CASSQDWGRANSPLHF
>TRBV12-3/TRBV12-4|TRBJ2-1
CASSPGTNEQFF
>TRBV19|TRBJ2-5
CASSPLGSSGETQYF
>TRBV5-1|TRBJ2-1
CASSLVTWMEQFF
>TRBV29-1|TRBJ2-1
CSVRIAASYNEQFF
>TRBV12-3/TRBV12-4|TRBJ2-1
CASSPQRVWSYNEQFF
>TRBV2|TRBJ2-2
CASSVDTLNTGELFF
>TRBV7-9|TRBJ1-1
CASSPLGRGVYTEAFF
>TRBV4-1|TRBJ2-1
CASSQNPINSYNEQFF
>TRBV10-2|TRBJ2-1
CASSAPTGGLAYNEQFF
>TRBV7-2|TRBJ1-5
CASSIDRGNQPQHF
>TRBV7-9|TRBJ1-5
CASSFRVKDQPQHF
>TRBV29-1|TRBJ2-1
CSVVPGVNEQFF
>TRBV12-3/TRBV12-4|TRBJ1-2
CASSSGQGIGSYTF
>TRBV7-9|TRBJ2-2
CASSLPGGSRTGELFF
>TRBV12-3/TRBV12-4|TRBJ1-5
CASREGYSNQPQHF
>TRBV20-1|TRBJ2-7
CSARDPLGAGTSGSMYYEQYF
>TRBV5-1|TRBJ2-2
CASKSTGNTGELFF
>TRBV20-1|TRBJ2-2
CSAIGLNTGELFF
>TRBV5-1|TRBJ2-2
CASSLVAGQNTGELFF